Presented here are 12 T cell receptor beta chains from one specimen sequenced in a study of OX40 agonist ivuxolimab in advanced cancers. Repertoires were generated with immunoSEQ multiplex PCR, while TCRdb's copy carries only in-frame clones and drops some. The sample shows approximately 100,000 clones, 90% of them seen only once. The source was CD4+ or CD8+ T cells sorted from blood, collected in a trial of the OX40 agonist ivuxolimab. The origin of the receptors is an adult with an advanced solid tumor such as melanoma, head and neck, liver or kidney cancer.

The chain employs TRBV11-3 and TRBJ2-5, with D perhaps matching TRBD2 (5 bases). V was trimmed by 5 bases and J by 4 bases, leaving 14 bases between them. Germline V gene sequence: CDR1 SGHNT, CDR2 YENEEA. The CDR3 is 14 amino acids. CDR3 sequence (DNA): TGTGCCAGCAGCCCGGGGATGGGGAGAGAGACCCAGTACTTC. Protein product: CASSPGMGRETQYF.

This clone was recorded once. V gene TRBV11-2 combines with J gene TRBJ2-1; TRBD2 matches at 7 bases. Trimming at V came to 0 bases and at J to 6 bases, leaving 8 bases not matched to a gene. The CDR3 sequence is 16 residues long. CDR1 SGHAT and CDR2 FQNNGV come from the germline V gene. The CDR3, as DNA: TGTGCCAGCAGCTTAGATCGAGCGGGAAAGGGCAATGAGCAGTTCTTC. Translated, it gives CASSLDRAGKGNEQFF. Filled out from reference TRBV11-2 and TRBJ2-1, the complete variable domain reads EAGVAQSPRYKIIEKRQSVAFWCNPISGHATLYWYQQILGQGPKLLIQFQNNGVVDDSQLPKDRFSAERLKGVDSTLKIQPAKLEDSAVYLCASSLDRAGKGNEQFFGPGTRLTVL.

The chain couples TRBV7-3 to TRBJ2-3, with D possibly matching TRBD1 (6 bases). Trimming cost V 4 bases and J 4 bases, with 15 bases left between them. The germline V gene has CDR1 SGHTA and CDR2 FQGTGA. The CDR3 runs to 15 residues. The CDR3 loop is CASSSTGTKSDTQYF. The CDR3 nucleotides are TGTGCCAGCAGCTCTACCGGGACAAAATCAGATACGCAGTATTTT.

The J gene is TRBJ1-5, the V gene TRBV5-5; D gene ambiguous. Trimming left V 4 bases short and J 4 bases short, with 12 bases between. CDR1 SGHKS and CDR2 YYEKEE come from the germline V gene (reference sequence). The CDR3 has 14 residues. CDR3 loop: CASSPRDVNQPQHF. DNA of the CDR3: TGTGCCAGCAGCCCCCGGGATGTTAATCAGCCCCAGCATTTT.

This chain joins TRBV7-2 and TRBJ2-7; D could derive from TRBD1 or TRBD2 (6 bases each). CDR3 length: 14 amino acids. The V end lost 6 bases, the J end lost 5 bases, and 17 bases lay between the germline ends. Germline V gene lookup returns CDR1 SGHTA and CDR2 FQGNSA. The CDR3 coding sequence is TGTGCCAGCAGAATTTCCGGGGGCGCTCACGAGCAGTACTTC. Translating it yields CASRISGGAHEQYF.

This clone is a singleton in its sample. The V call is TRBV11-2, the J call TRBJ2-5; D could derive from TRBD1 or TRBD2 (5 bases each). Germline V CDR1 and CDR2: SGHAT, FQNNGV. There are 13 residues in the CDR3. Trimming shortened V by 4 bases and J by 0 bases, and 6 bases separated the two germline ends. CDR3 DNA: TGTGCCAGCAGCTCGGGGCACCAAGAGACCCAGTACTTC. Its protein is CASSSGHQETQYF.

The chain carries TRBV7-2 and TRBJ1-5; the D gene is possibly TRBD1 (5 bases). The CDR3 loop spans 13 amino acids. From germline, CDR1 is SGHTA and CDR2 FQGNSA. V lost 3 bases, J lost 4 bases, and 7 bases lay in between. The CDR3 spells CASSFAGNQPQHF. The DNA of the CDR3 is TGTGCCAGCAGCTTCGCAGGGAATCAGCCCCAGCATTTT.

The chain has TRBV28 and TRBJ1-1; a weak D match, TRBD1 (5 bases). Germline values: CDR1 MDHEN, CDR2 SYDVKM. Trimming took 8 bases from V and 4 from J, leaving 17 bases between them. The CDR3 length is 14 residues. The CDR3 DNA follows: TGTGCCAGCCCGGGGAGGGGTAGTGGCACTGAAGCTTTCTTT. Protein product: CASPGRGSGTEAFF.

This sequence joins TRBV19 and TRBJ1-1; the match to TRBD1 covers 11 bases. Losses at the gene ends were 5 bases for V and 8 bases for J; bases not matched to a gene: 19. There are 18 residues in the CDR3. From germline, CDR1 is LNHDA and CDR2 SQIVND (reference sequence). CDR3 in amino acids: CASSVRLVGTGGGTEAFF. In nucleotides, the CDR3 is TGTGCCAGTAGTGTACGTCTAGTGGGGACAGGGGGGGGCACGGAAGCTTTCTTT.

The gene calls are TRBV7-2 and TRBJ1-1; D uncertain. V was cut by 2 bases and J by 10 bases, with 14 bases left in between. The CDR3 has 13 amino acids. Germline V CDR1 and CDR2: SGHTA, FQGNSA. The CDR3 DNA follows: TGTGCCAGCAGCTTACTCTTCGGCCGGGGAGCTTTCTTT. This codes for CASSLLFGRGAFF.

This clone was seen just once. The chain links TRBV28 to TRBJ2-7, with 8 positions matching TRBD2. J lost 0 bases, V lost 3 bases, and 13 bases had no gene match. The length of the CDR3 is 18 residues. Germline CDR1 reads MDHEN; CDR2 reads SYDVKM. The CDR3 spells CASSLMVPGGLFSYEQYF. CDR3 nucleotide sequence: TGTGCCAGCAGTTTGATGGTTCCGGGGGGGCTCTTCTCCTACGAGCAGTACTTC. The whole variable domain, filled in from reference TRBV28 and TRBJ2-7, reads DVKVTQSSRYLVKRTGEKVFLECVQDMDHENMFWYRQDPGLGLRLIYFSYDVKMKEKGDIPEGYSVSREKKERFSLILESASTNQTSMYLCASSLMVPGGLFSYEQYFGPGTRLTVT.

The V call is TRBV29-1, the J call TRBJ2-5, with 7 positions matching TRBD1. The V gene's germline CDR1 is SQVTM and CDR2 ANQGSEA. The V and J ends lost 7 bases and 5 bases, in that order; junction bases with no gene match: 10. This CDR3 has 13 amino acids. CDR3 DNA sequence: TGCAGCGCTACCAGGGGGTTCGGCGAGACCCAGTACTTC. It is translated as CSATRGFGETQYF.